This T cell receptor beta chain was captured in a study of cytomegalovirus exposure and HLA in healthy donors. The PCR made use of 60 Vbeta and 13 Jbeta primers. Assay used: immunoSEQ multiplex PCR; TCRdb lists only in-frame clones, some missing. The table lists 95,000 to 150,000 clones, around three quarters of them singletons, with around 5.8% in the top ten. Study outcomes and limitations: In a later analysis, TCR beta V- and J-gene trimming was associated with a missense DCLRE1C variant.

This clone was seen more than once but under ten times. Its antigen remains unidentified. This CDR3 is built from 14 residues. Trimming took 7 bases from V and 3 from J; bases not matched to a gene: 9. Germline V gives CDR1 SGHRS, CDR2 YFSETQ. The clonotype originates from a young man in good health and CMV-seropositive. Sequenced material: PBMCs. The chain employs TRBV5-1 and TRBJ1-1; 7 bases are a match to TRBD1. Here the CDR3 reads CASRDSPLDTEAFF. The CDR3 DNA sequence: TGCGCCAGCCGGGACAGTCCCTTGGACACTGAAGCTTTCTTT. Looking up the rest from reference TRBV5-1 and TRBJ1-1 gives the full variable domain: KAGVTQTPRYLIKTRGQQVTLSCSPISGHRSVSWYQQTPGQGLQFLFEYFSETQRNKGNFPGRFSGRQFSNSRSEMNVSTLELGDSALYLCASRDSPLDTEAFFGQGTRLTVV.